These T cell receptor beta chains were read from a single sample in a study of cytomegalovirus exposure and HLA in healthy donors. Method: immunoSEQ multiplex PCR; TCRdb's copy keeps in-frame clones and lacks some. The sample holds 45,000 to 70,000 clones; 85% to 95% are singletons and the top ten take around 5.5%. The sample consisted of PBMCs. Receptors originate from a woman under 30 in good health and CMV-seronegative. The CDR3 runs from the conserved cysteine through the conserved F or W. The D gene is left open where the match is weak. Where a row states a size, it is once, few, many or the class of an expanded clone; other rows omit it.

D gene: TRBD2
clone size: NA
CDR3 length: 15
J gene: TRBJ2-7
V gene: TRBV5-1
CDR3 DNA: TGCGCCAGCAGCTTGGCCGGCGGGGGGACCTACGAGCAGTACTTC
CDR3 protein: CASSLAGGGTYEQYF

D gene: NA
clone size: NA
CDR3 length: 14
J gene: TRBJ1-3
V gene: TRBV19
CDR3 DNA: TGTGCCAGTAGTATCACGGGCTCTGGAAACACCATATATTTT
CDR3 protein: CASSITGSGNTIYF

D gene: NA
clone size: once
CDR3 length: 13
J gene: TRBJ1-1
V gene: TRBV29-1
CDR3 DNA: TGCAGCGTAAACCTACAGGGATTCACTGAAGCTTTCTTT
CDR3 protein: CSVNLQGFTEAFF

D gene: TRBD1
clone size: few
CDR3 length: 14
J gene: TRBJ2-5
V gene: TRBV5-1
CDR3 DNA: TGCGCCAGCAGCTTTAACAGGGGCCAAGAGACCCAGTACTTC
CDR3 protein: CASSFNRGQETQYF

D gene: TRBD1
clone size: NA
CDR3 length: 18
J gene: TRBJ1-4
V gene: TRBV2
CDR3 DNA: TGTGCCAGCAGCGATCCGGGACAGGACCTTAGGGGTGGTGAAAAACTGTTTTTT
CDR3 protein: CASSDPGQDLRGGEKLFF

D gene: NA
clone size: NA
CDR3 length: 11
J gene: TRBJ2-3
V gene: TRBV2
CDR3 DNA: TGTGCCAGTCAGGTTGCAGATACGCAGTATTTT
CDR3 protein: CASQVADTQYF

D gene: TRBD2
clone size: NA
CDR3 length: 18
J gene: TRBJ2-1
V gene: TRBV27
CDR3 DNA: TGTGCCAGCAGTTTTGCGACTAGCGGGACAAGTTCCTACAATGAGCAGTTCTTC
CDR3 protein: CASSFATSGTSSYNEQFF

D gene: NA
clone size: NA
CDR3 length: 15
J gene: TRBJ2-3
V gene: TRBV7-6
CDR3 DNA: TGTGCCAGCAGCGCTACAGGGTTGGGCACAGATACGCAGTATTTT
CDR3 protein: CASSATGLGTDTQYF

D gene: NA
clone size: NA
CDR3 length: 15
J gene: TRBJ1-1
V gene: TRBV19
CDR3 DNA: TGTGCCAGTAGTACCTGGACGGGGATGAACACTGAAGCTTTCTTT
CDR3 protein: CASSTWTGMNTEAFF

D gene: NA
clone size: NA
CDR3 length: 15
J gene: TRBJ1-1
V gene: TRBV5-6
CDR3 DNA: TGTGCCAGCAGCTTGATGGGCAGTTTGAACACTGAAGCTTTCTTT
CDR3 protein: CASSLMGSLNTEAFF

D gene: NA
clone size: NA
CDR3 length: 14
J gene: TRBJ1-1
V gene: TRBV5-5
CDR3 DNA: TGTGCCAGCAGCTTTACAGGTGATAACACTGAAGCTTTCTTT
CDR3 protein: CASSFTGDNTEAFF

D gene: NA
clone size: NA
CDR3 length: 14
J gene: TRBJ1-1
V gene: TRBV6-6
CDR3 DNA: TGTGCCACCACCGCCGGGAGCCTCCTCACTGAAGCTTTCTTT
CDR3 protein: CATTAGSLLTEAFF

D gene: NA
clone size: NA
CDR3 length: 16
J gene: TRBJ2-3
V gene: TRBV5-6
CDR3 DNA: TGTGCCAGCAGCTTGCATCGAGGACAGAGCACAGATACGCAGTATTTT
CDR3 protein: CASSLHRGQSTDTQYF

D gene: NA
clone size: NA
CDR3 length: 15
J gene: TRBJ1-5
V gene: TRBV19
CDR3 DNA: TGTGCCAGTAGTCCCGCGGTGCAGGGCCGTCAGCCCCAGCATTTT
CDR3 protein: CASSPAVQGRQPQHF

D gene: TRBD1
clone size: NA
CDR3 length: 15
J gene: TRBJ1-4
V gene: TRBV5-1
CDR3 DNA: TGCGCCAGCAGCCTCTACCGGGACAGTCGTGAAAAACTGTTTTTT
CDR3 protein: CASSLYRDSREKLFF